The present T cell receptor beta chain was sequenced within a study of blood T cell repertoires in COVID-19. Seattle participants joined during active infection and were tracked over time. This clone was seen a single time. Deletions cut 5 bases from V and 1 base from J, with 11 bases between. CDR1 and CDR2 from the germline V gene are SGHTA and FQGTGA. This CDR3 has 14 residues. Original handling: Reference gene primer amplification gave nucleated cell count estimates. Assay used: immunoSEQ multiplex PCR; TCRdb lists only in-frame clones, some missing. That table supplies the V and J calls and clone size; D and trimming were determined from the DNA. The sample includes roughly 160,000 clones, less than 85% of them seen just once.

The sequenced material came from peripheral blood. The V call is TRBV7-3, the J call TRBJ2-5; possibly TRBD2 for D (5 bases). The clonotype originates from a woman aged 60-70 years with COVID-19, enrolled during active disease. The DNA of the CDR3 is TGTGCCAGCAGCCTGGACGGGATCCAAGAGACCCAGTACTTC. This translates into CASSLDGIQETQYF.